The source of this TCR beta chain is a study of cytomegalovirus exposure and HLA in healthy donors. Study-level points and caveats: The authors reported that TCR beta sequences could predict HLA-A and HLA-B alleles. These predictions were accurate for most subjects in the first cohort.

The PCR ran on 60 Vbeta and 13 Jbeta primers. Profiled with immunoSEQ multiplex PCR; TCRdb holds only in-frame clones, not every one. This sample has over 90,000 clones, with 77% found just once. The germline V gene has CDR1 LGHNA and CDR2 YNFKEQ. V dropped 0 bases and J dropped 3; count of bases not matched to a gene: 2. This CDR3 has 15 residues. Points on this clone: Its antigen is unknown. This CDR3 is also generated by other DNA sequences in the sample.

Sequences were obtained from PBMCs. V and J are TRBV4-2 and TRBJ2-7; the match to TRBD2 covers 10 bases. The clonotype originates from a male donor in good health and CMV-seropositive. The CDR3 reads CASSQEASGSYEQYF. The CDR3 region has the DNA TGTGCCAGCAGCCAAGAGGCTAGCGGGAGCTACGAGCAGTACTTC.